This TCR beta chain was sequenced during a study of blood T cell repertoires in COVID-19. As for the study in general: Samples taken during acute and convalescent COVID-19 were collected in the United States, Italy and Spain. In each case, the material was cDNA or gDNA derived from T cells, B-cell-depleted T cells, or PBMCs.

Original processing methods: Reference gene primer amplification yielded estimated nucleated cell counts. Sequencing used immunoSEQ multiplex PCR; TCRdb keeps in-frame clones, though not all of them. V and J calls and clone size are as listed in that table; D and trimming were resolved from the DNA. The data hold 45,000 or so clones, with 65% to 85% observed a single time. This clonotype was obtained from a man older than 75 in a cohort sampled during active COVID-19. Specimen: peripheral blood.

The CDR3 region is CASRESGEAFF. The DNA of the CDR3 is TGTGCCAGCAGAGAATCAGGGGAAGCTTTCTTT. The chain uses TRBV2 and TRBJ1-1, with a possible D match to TRBD1 (5 bases). V shed 6 bases and J shed 8 bases, with 10 bases lying between them. Germline V gene data show CDR1 as SNHLY and CDR2 as FYNNEI. The CDR3 is 11 amino acids.